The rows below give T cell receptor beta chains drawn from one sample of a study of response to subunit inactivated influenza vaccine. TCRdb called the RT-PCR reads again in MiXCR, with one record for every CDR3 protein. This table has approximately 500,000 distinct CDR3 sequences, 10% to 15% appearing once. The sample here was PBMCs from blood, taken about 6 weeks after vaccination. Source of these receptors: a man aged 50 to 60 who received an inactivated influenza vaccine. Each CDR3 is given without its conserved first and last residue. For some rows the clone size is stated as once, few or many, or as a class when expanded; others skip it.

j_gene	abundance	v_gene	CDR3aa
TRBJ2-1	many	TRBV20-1	SARDGADSYNEQF
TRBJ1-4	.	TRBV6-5	ASSYSRVNEKLF
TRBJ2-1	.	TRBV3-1	ASSRGTDSGRGHEQF
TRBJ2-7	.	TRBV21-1	ASPGQGATYEQY
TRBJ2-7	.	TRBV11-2	ASSLGWVAGAAYEQY
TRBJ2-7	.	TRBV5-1	ASSPDLYYEQY
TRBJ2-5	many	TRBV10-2	ASSESLAGGLQETQY
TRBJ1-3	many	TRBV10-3	AISDLGRASGNTIY
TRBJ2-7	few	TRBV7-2	ASSLALLGFGDEQY
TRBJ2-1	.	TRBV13	ASSALLLERGYNEQF
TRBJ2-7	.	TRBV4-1	ASSQEASGSSYEQY
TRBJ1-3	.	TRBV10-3	AISEILDSYSGNTIY
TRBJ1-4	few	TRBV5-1	ASSLDAFETGEKLF
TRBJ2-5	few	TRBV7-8	ASSSFHQETQY
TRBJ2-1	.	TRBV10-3	AISKGQGAGEQF
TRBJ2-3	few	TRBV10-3	ATHGQGVNSEGTDTQY
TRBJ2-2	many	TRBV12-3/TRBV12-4	ASSLGGVSTGELF
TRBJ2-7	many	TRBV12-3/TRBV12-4	ASSLIGGNYEQY
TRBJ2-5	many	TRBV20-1	SATILAGQETQY
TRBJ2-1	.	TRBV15	ATSRGASSYNEQF
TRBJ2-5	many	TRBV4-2	ASSQAHEETQY
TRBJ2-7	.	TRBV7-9	ASRRSTGALFYEQY
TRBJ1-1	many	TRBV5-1	ASKPLQGPEAF
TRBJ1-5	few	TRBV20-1	SAREGTSNQPQH
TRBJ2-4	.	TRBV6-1	ASILGTGYYRNIQY
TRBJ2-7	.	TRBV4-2	ASSHRGQGAYEQY
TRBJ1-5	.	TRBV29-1	SVVAGVQGQPQH
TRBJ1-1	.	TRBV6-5	ASSYYSENTEAF
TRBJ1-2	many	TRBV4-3	ASSQDNYRGGYT
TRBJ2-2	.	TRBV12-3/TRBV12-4	ASSLGGLAPGELF
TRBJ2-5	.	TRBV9	ASSVGVTGTQETQY
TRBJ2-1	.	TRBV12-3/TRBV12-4	ASSLLGGGVNNEQF
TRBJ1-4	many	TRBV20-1	SARQSGAEKLF
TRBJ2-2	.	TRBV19	ASSISTNTGELF
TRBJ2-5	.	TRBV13	ASSSAREGEKEETQY
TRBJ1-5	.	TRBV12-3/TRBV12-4	ASSLSRGQGQPQH